This T cell receptor (beta chain) was sequenced for a study of shared clonotypes between healthy human individuals. Using 200 ng DNA, about 29,000 T cell genomes, the sorted-subset replicate PCRs were run. Only in-frame clones appear in the TCRdb table, and some are missing; sequencing was by immunoSEQ multiplex PCR. This sample yields approximately 1.9 million clones, of which approximately 92% are seen a single time; 1.5% to 2% belongs to the top ten. J gave up 8 bases and V 5 bases, and 11 bases lay outside the gene matches. CDR1 and CDR2 (germline): SGHNT, YENEEA. The CDR3 runs 15 residues. Selected positively for CCR7 and CD45RO-negative, naive CD8 cells excluded terminally differentiated effector memory CD45RA+ cells.

V usage is TRBV11-3 and J usage is TRBJ2-1; 8 bases agree with TRBD1. This TCR came from a man aged 18 to 29 in good health. Some clones in this sample may be carry-over from other donors' samples. The sequencing input was naive CD8+ T cells from PBMCs. Here the CDR3 DNA reads TGTGCCAGCAGCCAGGCTGGGTCAGGGGGCGATGAGCAGTTCTTC. It is translated as CASSQAGSGGDEQFF.